These 18 T cell receptor beta chains were sequenced from one sample in a study of blood T cells in healthy people across ages. A J-beta primer mix and a sample-barcoded 5' primer were used in a second PCR of about 6 to 12 cycles. Each CDR3 protein is one row after TCRdb ran MiXCR on the 5' RACE reads. Here the sample spans some 1.5 million distinct CDR3 sequences, roughly 43% being singletons. Sequenced material: blood. These receptors were collected from a woman aged 18-29 years in good health.

This clonotype was counted a single time. The CDR3 reads CASRLQTGQGTYNEQFF. In nucleotides, the CDR3 is TGTGCCAGCAGATTACAAACCGGACAGGGAACTTACAATGAGCAGTTCTTC. The rearrangement uses TRBV12-3 or TRBV12-4 and TRBJ2-1; 8 nucleotides match TRBD1. The CDR3 covers 17 residues. Trimming took 6 bases from V and 4 from J; bases not matched to a gene: 14.

The rearrangement links TRBV7-9 to TRBJ1-3; D not resolved. Germline CDR1 SEHNR, CDR2 FQNEAQ (reference sequence). The CDR3 totals 14 residues. V lost 2 bases, J lost 2 bases, and 7 bases lay in between. The CDR3 reads CASSLPFTGNTIYF. In DNA form, the CDR3 reads TGTGCCAGCAGCTTACCCTTCACTGGAAACACCATATATTTT.

A few counts support this clonotype. The gene calls are TRBV3-1 and TRBJ2-7, with D hard to call. This CDR3 contains 13 residues. From germline, CDR1 is LGHDT and CDR2 YNNKEL (reference sequence). V was pared by 4 bases and J by 5 bases, with 12 bases between. The CDR3 DNA sequence: TGTGCCAGCAGCCTCCGGCATCTCAACGAGCAGTACTTC. This gives the protein CASSLRHLNEQYF.

The J gene is TRBJ2-5, the V gene TRBV7-2, with 7 bases that match TRBD2. The V segment lost 0 bases and the J segment 11 bases; nucleotides outside the gene matches: 15. CDR1 is SGHTA, CDR2 FQGNSA, per germline. The CDR3 contains 16 residues. In DNA, the CDR3 is TGTGCCAGCAGCTTAGCGCTCGCGGGAGTGGGCAATGAGCAGTACTTC. Translation: CASSLALAGVGNEQYF.

CDR3 loop: CASSPRETVMNTEAFF. The CDR3 coding sequence is TGCGCCAGCAGCCCACGCGAGACAGTGATGAACACTGAAGCTTTCTTT. The chain employs TRBV4-3 and TRBJ1-1, with D perhaps matching TRBD1 (5 bases). Trimming pared 4 bases from V and 0 bases from J, leaving 15 bases between. This CDR3 has 16 residues. CDR1 is LGHNA and CDR2 is YSLEER in the germline V gene.

As concerns this clonotype: The junction does not match germline at one end; this may be a read error. This chain uses TRBV20-1 with TRBJ2-1; D gene unclear. Germline values: CDR1 DFQATT, CDR2 SNEGSKA (reference sequence). The CDR3 is made up of 15 amino acids. CDR3 residues: CSARDWRASYNERFF. DNA of the CDR3: TGCAGTGCTAGAGATTGGCGCGCGAGTTACAATGAGCGGTTCTTC.

This clonotype was seen a few times. CDR3 amino acids: CASSLLRVRNTEAFF. The CDR3 DNA is TGTGCCAGCAGTTTACTTAGGGTACGGAACACTGAAGCTTTCTTT. The gene calls are TRBV12-3 or TRBV12-4 and TRBJ1-1; D is undetermined. V was shortened by 2 bases and J by 1 base, with 11 bases between the two germline ends. This CDR3 contains 15 residues.

Only a few counts were recorded for this clonotype. The chain recombines TRBV25-1 with TRBJ2-3, with D uncertain. Trimming pared 4 bases from V and 4 bases from J, leaving 6 bases between. The length of the CDR3 is 12 residues. Germline CDR1 MGHDK, CDR2 SYGVNS. CDR3 nucleotide sequence: TGTGCCAGCAGTGTTAGCTCAGATACGCAGTATTTT. It encodes CASSVSSDTQYF. Full variable domain (outside the CDR3, taken from reference TRBV25-1 and TRBJ2-3): EADIYQTPRYLVIGTGKKITLECSQTMGHDKMYWYQQDPGMELHLIHYSYGVNSTEKGDLSSESTVSRIRTEHFPLTLESARPSHTSQYLCASSVSSDTQYFGPGTRLTVL.

Only one count was recorded for this clonotype. The rearrangement links TRBV7-9 to TRBJ2-7; D is undetermined. The ends were cut back, 5 bases at V and 7 bases at J, with 33 bases in the middle. Germline V gives CDR1 SEHNR, CDR2 FQNEAQ (reference sequence). The CDR3 covers 19 residues. The CDR3 here is CASSQAFNRPAFAYNEQYF. The CDR3 nucleotides read TGTGCCAGCAGCCAAGCTTTCAACCGGCCAGCGTTCGCCTACAATGAGCAGTACTTC.

The chain joins TRBV7-4 to TRBJ2-2; 11 positions match TRBD2. V shed 1 base and J 3 bases; nucleotides not matched to a gene: 7. The CDR3 is made up of 18 amino acids. Germline values: CDR1 SGHVT, CDR2 SQSDAQ. The CDR3 spells CASSLGIAGGPDTGELFF. The CDR3 nucleotides read TGTGCCAGCAGCTTAGGAATAGCGGGAGGGCCGGACACCGGGGAGCTGTTTTTT.

The rearrangement uses TRBV6-6 and TRBJ2-1, with 8 bases lining up with TRBD2. Matching the DNA end better, TRBJ2-7 makes the J call doubtful. Germline CDR1 reads MNHNY; CDR2 reads SVGAGI (reference sequence). The CDR3 length is 16 residues. CDR3 in DNA: TGTGCCAGCAGACATTTAGCGGGAAACTCCTACAATGAGCAGTACTTC. Translation gives CASRHLAGNSYNEQYF.

This clonotype appeared a few times. V usage is TRBV30 and J usage is TRBJ2-3; maybe TRBD1 (5 bases). CDR3 length equals 14 residues. Per the germline V gene, CDR1 is GTSNPN and CDR2 is SVGIG (reference sequence). Trimming took off 2 bases at V and 1 base at J, with 10 bases between the two ends. The CDR3 sequence: CAWSIGVGTDTQYF. The CDR3 DNA reads TGTGCCTGGAGTATAGGGGTCGGCACAGATACGCAGTATTTT. The full variable domain, rest sourced from reference TRBV30 and TRBJ2-3, is SQTIHQWPATLVQPVGSPLSLECTVEGTSNPNLYWYRQAAGRGLQLLFYSVGIGQISSEVPQNLSASRPQDRQFILSSKKLLLSDSGFYLCAWSIGVGTDTQYFGPGTRLTVL.

The chain employs TRBV20-1 and TRBJ2-3; weak D call: TRBD2 (6 bases). The V end was cut by 2 bases, the J end by 0 bases, with 12 bases between. This CDR3 contains 15 residues. Germline CDR1 DFQATT, CDR2 SNEGSKA (reference sequence). The CDR3 is CSARYLASSTDTQYF. The CDR3 DNA is TGCAGTGCTAGATACCTAGCGTCTAGCACAGATACGCAGTATTTT.

V gene TRBV7-2 combines with J gene TRBJ2-7, with a weak D call TRBD2 (5 bases). The germline V gene encodes CDR1 SGHTA and CDR2 FQGNSA. Trimming took 5 bases from V and 2 from J, leaving 13 bases between them. The length of the CDR3 is 14 residues. Here the CDR3 DNA reads TGTGCCAGCAGCACCCGACTATCTACCTACGAGCAGTACTTC. Amino acids: CASSTRLSTYEQYF.

This clonotype showed up just a few times. The chain uses TRBV9 and TRBJ2-1; the match to TRBD1 covers 7 bases. The CDR3 spans 14 residues. The germline CDR1 and CDR2 sequences are SGDLS and YYNGEE. V was clipped by 4 bases and J by 7 bases; unmatched bases: 8. CDR3 amino acids: CASSSIDRANEQFF. The CDR3 DNA is TGTGCCAGCAGCTCCATAGACAGGGCGAATGAGCAGTTCTTC.

J is TRBJ1-2 and V is TRBV3-1, with 8 bases matching TRBD1. Germline CDR1 LGHDT, CDR2 YNNKEL (reference sequence). CDR3 length: 16 amino acids. V was pared by 4 bases and J by 4 bases, with 11 bases of the junction left unmatched. The CDR3 is CASSPPQSGGGYGYTF. The CDR3 DNA follows: TGTGCCAGCAGCCCCCCCCAATCAGGGGGCGGCTATGGCTACACCTTC.

Only a few counts were recorded for this clonotype. This rearrangement joins TRBV20-1 to TRBJ2-7; D unclear. Trimming cost V 7 bases and J 2 bases, with 15 bases left between them. The germline CDR1 and CDR2 sequences are DFQATT and SNEGSKA (reference sequence). This CDR3 spans 13 amino acids. CDR3: CSVAVARTYEQYF. In nucleotides, the CDR3 is TGCAGTGTCGCGGTCGCTCGGACCTACGAGCAGTACTTC.

This clonotype appeared many times. This chain connects TRBV3-1 to TRBJ2-7; D is uncertain. Trimming stripped 4 bases from V and 3 bases from J, with 4 bases between. This CDR3 region has 11 residues. Germline assignment: CDR1 LGHDT and CDR2 YNNKEL (reference sequence). Here the CDR3 DNA reads TGTGCCAGCAGCCGACACTACGAGCAGTACTTC. This codes for CASSRHYEQYF.